The clone carrying this T cell receptor (beta chain) was counted a few times. The age range of participants was about 18 to 100 years, with residence in about two dozen US areas. Participants reported their clinical history, and cohort assignment relied on those reports. Trimming removed 6 bases from V and 5 bases from J; junction bases left unmatched: 3. This CDR3 is built from 13 residues. Germline V gene lookup returns CDR1 SGHTA and CDR2 FQGTGA. The data were taken from a study of blood T cell repertoires in COVID-19. Whole-study context: Some COVID-19 samples were acute and others convalescent; all came from the United States, Italy and Spain.

Under the authors' procedure: From reference gene primer amplification, estimates of nucleated cell counts were derived. Produced via immunoSEQ multiplex PCR; TCRdb's table is partial and in-frame only. V and J calls and clone size are those listed in that table; D and trimming were worked out from the DNA. Here the sample spans 180,000 or so clones, around 83% being singletons. The origin of this receptor is a woman aged 45-65 years in a cohort exposed to, infected with or recovered from COVID-19 (not recorded which). The rearrangement joins TRBV7-3 to TRBJ2-7; 11 nucleotides match TRBD2. The source material was PBMCs or T cells enriched from blood (not recorded which). DNA for the CDR3: TGTGCCAGCAGGACTAGCGGGATCGACGAGCAGTACTTC. As protein: CASRTSGIDEQYF.